This TCR beta chain was sequenced in a study of T cell responses to AZD1222 COVID-19 vaccine. Sequencing was performed with immunoSEQ multiplex PCR; in TCRdb, only in-frame clones are kept and a portion is missing. The sample lists about 88,000 clones, around 90% seen once, with roughly 5.6% in the top ten. This TCR derives from an adult in good health. The source was peripheral blood, collected on day 0 of MenACWY control vaccination.

CDR3 DNA: TGTGCCATCACGGCTAGCGGGGACTCCTACGAGCAGTACTTC. Its translation is CAITASGDSYEQYF. The chain is built from TRBV10-3 and TRBJ2-7; 9 bases fit TRBD2. The trim removed 7 bases at V and 0 bases at J, leaving 4 bases unmatched. Germline loops: CDR1 ENHRY, CDR2 SYGVKD. The CDR3 covers 14 residues.